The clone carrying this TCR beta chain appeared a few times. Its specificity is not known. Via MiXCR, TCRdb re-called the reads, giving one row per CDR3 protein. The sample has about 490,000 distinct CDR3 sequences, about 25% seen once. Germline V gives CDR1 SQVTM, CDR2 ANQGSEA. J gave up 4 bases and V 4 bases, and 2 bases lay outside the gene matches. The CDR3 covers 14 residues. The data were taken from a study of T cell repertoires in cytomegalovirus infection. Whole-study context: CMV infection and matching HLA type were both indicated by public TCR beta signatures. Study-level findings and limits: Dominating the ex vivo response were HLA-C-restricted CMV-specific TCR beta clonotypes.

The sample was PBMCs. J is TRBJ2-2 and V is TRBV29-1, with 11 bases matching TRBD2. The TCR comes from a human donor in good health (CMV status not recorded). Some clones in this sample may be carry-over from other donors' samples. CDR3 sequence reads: CSVVAGGFTGELFF. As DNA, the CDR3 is TGCAGCGTTGTAGCGGGAGGGTTCACCGGGGAGCTGTTTTTT.